This T cell receptor beta chain appears in the sequencing data of a study of blood T cell repertoires in COVID-19. Study context: The United States, Italy and Spain were the sources of the acute and convalescent COVID-19 samples.

Per the germline V gene, CDR1 is MDHEN and CDR2 is SYDVKM. The CDR3 runs to 16 residues. V was clipped by 6 bases and J by 6 bases; unmatched bases: 11. Original handling: Amplification from reference gene primers served as the basis for estimated nucleated cell counts. Assay: immunoSEQ multiplex PCR; the TCRdb copy retains only in-frame clones and omits some. V, J and clone size are taken as reported in that table, and D and trimming were inferred from the DNA itself. The sample consists of 200,000 to 300,000 clones, more than 75% of them appearing once. The receptor was isolated from a man aged 35 to 55 who had recovered from COVID-19. This sequence joins TRBV28 and TRBJ1-4, with TRBD1 matching over 9 bases. Sequencing was done on a sample of peripheral blood. The CDR3 is CASSPNRGQGYEKLFF. CDR3 nucleotide sequence: TGTGCCAGCAGCCCAAATCGTGGACAGGGGTATGAAAAACTGTTTTTT.